This T cell receptor beta chain comes out of a study of siplizumab effects on memory and regulatory T cells (dated by TCRdb to the late 2010s). Turning to the overall study: Across about 8 responder-stimulator pairs, mixed lymphocyte reactions were run in pairs, roughly 1 with siplizumab at 0.8 to 1 ug/mL and roughly 1 without drug. The study examined how the anti-CD2 antibody siplizumab affects alloreactive T-cell subsets in allogeneic mixed lymphocyte reactions built from human PBMCs. General conclusions and limits of the study: Roughly 75-95% of proliferating CD4+ or CD8+ clones could not be assigned a naive or memory phenotype. Because sequences below about 10^-5 frequency were poorly captured, only a minor fraction of alloreactive clones could be mapped to unstimulated subsets. Of the alloreactive CD4+ clones that could be mapped, the Treg-derived share averaged almost 70% with siplizumab compared with around 25% in control reactions. Unstimulated naive T cells appeared more diverse than memory T cells, and naive cells seemed to contribute substantially to the alloresponse. Siplizumab significantly lowered the cumulative frequency of alloreactive sequences that could be traced to unstimulated CD4+ memory T cells. The suppressive function of proliferating Tregs from siplizumab cultures was not functionally confirmed.

Inclusive of the bounding cysteine and phenylalanine, the CDR3 is 12 residues long. The only DNA kept is the CDR3, 36 bases in frame from the first base. CDR1 SNHLY and CDR2 FYNNEI are derived from the germline V gene. Trimming removed 10 bases from V and 1 base from J, leaving 10 bases between the germline ends. The library was generated by the immunoSEQ multiplex PCR assay. About 9.1 x 10^4 TCR templates per sample were assayed on the deep sequencing platform. Genomic DNA extracted from sorted T cells was used for TCRbeta CDR3 sequencing. As for the original processing: The R programming language was used for clonal analysis of the TCRbeta CDR3 data. Unstimulated samples were compared with post-reaction CFSE-low samples to define alloreactive CD4+ and CD8+ clones. Regulatory or non-regulatory origin was assigned to alloreactive CD4+ clones by matching of sequences to sorted unstimulated Treg and non-Treg repertoires. TCRdb provides this immuneACCESS table in a form limited to in-frame rearrangements. Some clones are lacking; in checked studies, under half of them reflect an unresolved V gene, and why the rest are absent is not known. That table furnishes V, J and clone size, whereas the DNA furnished D and trimming. This sample lists about 10,000 clones; approximately 40% were detected once. Over 8.5% of the sample is held by the ten biggest clonotypes.

This clone is medium-sized (0.01 to 0.1%) in terms of sample share. Its antigen remains undetermined. No base-level quality is on record; no much larger clone is a single base apart. Cells in the mixed lymphocyte reaction were cultured together at 37 degrees C for approximately 6 days. Responder PBMCs were labelled with CFSE, stimulator PBMCs were labelled with Violet Dye, and the two were mixed at a 1:1 ratio. TCRbeta CDR3 sequencing was performed on sorted unstimulated T cells and on proliferating T cells recovered from mixed lymphocyte reactions. Fresh whole blood from around eleven HLA-typed healthy donors served as the source for isolating PBMCs. Proliferating CFSE-low responder T cells were FACS-sorted after the mixed lymphocyte reaction for TCR sequencing.

Sequenced input: CFSE-low (dividing) CD8+ T cells sorted from an allogeneic mixed lymphocyte reaction. The V and J genes are TRBV2 and TRBJ1-1; the D gene is perhaps TRBD1, from 6 matching bases. This receptor was taken from a human donor in good health; the cells came from an allogeneic mixed lymphocyte reaction. For the CDR3, the sequence is CATGQSNTEAFF. The nucleotide sequence reads TGTGCCACCGGACAGTCGAACACTGAAGCTTTCTTT. Outside the CDR3, residues come from the reference TRBV2 and TRBJ1-1 proteins, so the full variable domain is: EPEVTQTPSHQVTQMGQEVILRCVPISNHLYFYWYRQILGQKVEFLVSFYNNEISEKSEIFDDQFSVERPDGSNFTLKIRSTKLEDSAMYFCATGQSNTEAFFGQGTRLTVV.